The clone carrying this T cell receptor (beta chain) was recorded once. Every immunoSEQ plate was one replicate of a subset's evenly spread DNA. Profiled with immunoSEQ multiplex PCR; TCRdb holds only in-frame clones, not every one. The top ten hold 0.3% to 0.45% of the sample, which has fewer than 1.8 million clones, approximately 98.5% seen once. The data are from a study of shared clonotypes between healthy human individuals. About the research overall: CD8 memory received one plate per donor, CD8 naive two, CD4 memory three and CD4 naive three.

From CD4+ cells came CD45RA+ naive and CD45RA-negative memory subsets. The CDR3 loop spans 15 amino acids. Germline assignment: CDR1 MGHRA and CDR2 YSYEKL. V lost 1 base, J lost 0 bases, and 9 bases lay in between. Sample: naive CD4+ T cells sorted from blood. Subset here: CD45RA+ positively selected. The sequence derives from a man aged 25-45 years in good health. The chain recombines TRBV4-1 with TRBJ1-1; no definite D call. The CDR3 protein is CASSQVGLLNTEAFF. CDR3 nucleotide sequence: TGCGCCAGCAGCCAAGTAGGACTCTTGAACACTGAAGCTTTCTTT.